This T cell receptor (beta chain) came from a study of CD8 T cells in Susac syndrome. Germline V gene lookup returns CDR1 SEHNR and CDR2 FQNEAQ (reference sequence). The CDR3 length is 12 residues. With V trimmed by 8 bases and J by 7 bases, 6 bases remained unmatched. With random hexamers, roughly 0.45 to 1 ug RNA was reverse transcribed. TCR beta CDR3 was amplified by immunoSEQ multiplex PCR. This amplification extended across 54 Vbeta and 13 Jbeta segments. TCRdb processed the immunoSEQ multiplex PCR reads anew with MiXCR; each CDR3 protein has one entry. The table lists around 80,000 distinct CDR3 sequences, roughly 95% of them singletons. The authors carried out high-throughput sequencing of TCR beta. They applied it to CD8+ and CD4+ T cells obtained from blood. The CD8+ and CD4+ T cells were isolated magnetically using a negative isolation approach, whereas the TEMRA cells were enriched by FACS.

This rearrangement joins TRBV7-9 to TRBJ1-2; TRBD1 matches at 8 bases. The receptor was isolated from a human donor with Susac syndrome. Material for sequencing was CD8+ T cells from PBMCs. The DNA of the CDR3 is TGTGCCAGCGCCGACAGGGGTAGTGGCTACACCTTC. Its protein is CASADRGSGYTF.